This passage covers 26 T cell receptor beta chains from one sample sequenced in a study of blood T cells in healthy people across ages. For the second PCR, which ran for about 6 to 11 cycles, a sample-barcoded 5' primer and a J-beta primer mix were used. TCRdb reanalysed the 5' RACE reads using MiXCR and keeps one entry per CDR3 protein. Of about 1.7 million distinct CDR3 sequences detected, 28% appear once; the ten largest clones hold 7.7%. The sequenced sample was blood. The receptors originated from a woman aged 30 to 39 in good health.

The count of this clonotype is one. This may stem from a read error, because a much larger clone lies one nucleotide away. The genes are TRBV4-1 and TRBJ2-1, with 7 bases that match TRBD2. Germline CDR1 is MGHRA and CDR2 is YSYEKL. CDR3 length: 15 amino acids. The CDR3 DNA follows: TGCGCCAGCAGCCAAGTCGCGGGGGATTACAAGGAGCAGTTCTTC. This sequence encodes CASSQVAGDYKEQFF.

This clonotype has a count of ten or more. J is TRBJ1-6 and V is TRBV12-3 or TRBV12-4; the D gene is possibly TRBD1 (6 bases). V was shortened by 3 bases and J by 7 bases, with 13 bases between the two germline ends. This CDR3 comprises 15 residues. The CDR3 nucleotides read TGTGCCAGCAGTTTTCGAGGGACACGGAATTCACCCCTCCACTTT. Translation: CASSFRGTRNSPLHF.

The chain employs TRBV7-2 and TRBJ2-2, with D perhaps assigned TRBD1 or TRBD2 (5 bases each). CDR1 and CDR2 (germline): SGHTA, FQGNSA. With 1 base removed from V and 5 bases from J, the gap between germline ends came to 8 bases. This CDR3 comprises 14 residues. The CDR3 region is CASSLGWGTGELFF. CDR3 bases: TGTGCCAGCAGCTTAGGGTGGGGGACCGGGGAGCTGTTTTTT. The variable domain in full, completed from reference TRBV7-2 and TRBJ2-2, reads GAGVSQSPSNKVTEKGKDVELRCDPISGHTALYWYRQSLGQGLEFLIYFQGNSAPDKSGLPSDRFSAERTGGSVSTLTIQRTQQEDSAVYLCASSLGWGTGELFFGEGSRLTVL.

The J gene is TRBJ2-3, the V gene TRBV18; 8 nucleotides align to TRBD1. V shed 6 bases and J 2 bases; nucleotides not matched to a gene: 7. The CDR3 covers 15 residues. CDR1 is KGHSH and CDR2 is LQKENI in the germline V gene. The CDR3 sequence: CASSRQGPVTDTQYF. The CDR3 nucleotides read TGTGCCAGCTCGCGACAGGGGCCCGTCACAGATACGCAGTATTTT.

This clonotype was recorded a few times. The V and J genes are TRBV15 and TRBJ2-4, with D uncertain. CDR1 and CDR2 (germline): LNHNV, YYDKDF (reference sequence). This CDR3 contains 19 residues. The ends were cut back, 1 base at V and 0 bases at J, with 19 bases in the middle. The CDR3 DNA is TGTGCCACCAGCAGAGCAGGCTTAACCTCCCGGATAGCCAAAAACATTCAGTACTTC. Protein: CATSRAGLTSRIAKNIQYF.

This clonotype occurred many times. In DNA form, the CDR3 reads TGTGCCTCAGGGGGGCGCGAGGGCAAAAACATTCAGTACTTC. It is translated as CASGGREGKNIQYF. The chain employs TRBV30 and TRBJ2-4; TRBD1 is a possible D gene (7 bases). V gave up 7 bases and J gave up 3 bases, with 16 bases separating them. The CDR3 covers 14 residues. Germline CDR1 is GTSNPN and CDR2 is SVGIG (reference sequence).

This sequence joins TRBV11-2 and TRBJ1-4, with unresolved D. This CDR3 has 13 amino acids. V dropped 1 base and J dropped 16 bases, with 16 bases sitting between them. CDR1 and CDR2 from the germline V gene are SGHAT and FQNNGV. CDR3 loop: CASSLAGAMERFF. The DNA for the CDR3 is TGTGCCAGCAGCTTAGCGGGCGCCATGGAACGGTTTTTT.

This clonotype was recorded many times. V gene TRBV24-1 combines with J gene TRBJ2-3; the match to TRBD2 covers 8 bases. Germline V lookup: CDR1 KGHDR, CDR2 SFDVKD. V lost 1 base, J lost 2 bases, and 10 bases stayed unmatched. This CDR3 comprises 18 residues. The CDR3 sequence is CATSDLPDGGDTTDTQYF. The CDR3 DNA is TGTGCCACCAGTGATTTACCTGACGGGGGGGATACCACAGATACGCAGTATTTT.

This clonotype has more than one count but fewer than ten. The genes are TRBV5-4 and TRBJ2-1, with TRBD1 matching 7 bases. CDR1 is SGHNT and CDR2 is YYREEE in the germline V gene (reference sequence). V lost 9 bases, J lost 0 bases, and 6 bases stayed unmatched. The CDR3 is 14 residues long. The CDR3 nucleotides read TGTGCCACCGAGGGACAGAGCTCCTACAATGAGCAGTTCTTC. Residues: CATEGQSSYNEQFF.

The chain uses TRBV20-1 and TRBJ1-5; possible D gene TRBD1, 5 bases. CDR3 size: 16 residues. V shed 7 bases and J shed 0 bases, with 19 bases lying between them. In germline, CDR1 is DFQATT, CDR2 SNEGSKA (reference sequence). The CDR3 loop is CSVLMGELYSNQPQHF. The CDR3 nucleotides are TGCAGTGTTTTGATGGGGGAACTTTATAGCAATCAGCCCCAGCATTTT.

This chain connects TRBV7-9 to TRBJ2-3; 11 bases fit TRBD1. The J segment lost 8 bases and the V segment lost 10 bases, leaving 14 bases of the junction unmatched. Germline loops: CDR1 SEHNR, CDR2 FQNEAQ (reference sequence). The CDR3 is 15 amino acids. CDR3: CAISTWTGGSGTQYF. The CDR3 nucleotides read TGTGCCATCAGTACGTGGACAGGGGGCTCGGGTACGCAGTATTTT.

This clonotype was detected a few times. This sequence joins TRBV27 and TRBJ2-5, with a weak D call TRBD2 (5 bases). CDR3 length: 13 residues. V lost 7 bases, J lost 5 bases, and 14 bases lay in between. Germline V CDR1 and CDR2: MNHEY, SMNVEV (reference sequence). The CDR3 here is CASKWTGGETQYF. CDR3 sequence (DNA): TGTGCCAGCAAATGGACGGGCGGGGAGACCCAGTACTTC.

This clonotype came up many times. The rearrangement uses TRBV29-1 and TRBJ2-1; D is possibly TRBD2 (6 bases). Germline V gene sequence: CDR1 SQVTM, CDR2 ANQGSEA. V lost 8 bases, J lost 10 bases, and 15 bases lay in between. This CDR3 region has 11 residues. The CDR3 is CSFGLRGEQFF. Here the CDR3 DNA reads TGCAGCTTCGGGCTGCGGGGAGAGCAGTTCTTC.

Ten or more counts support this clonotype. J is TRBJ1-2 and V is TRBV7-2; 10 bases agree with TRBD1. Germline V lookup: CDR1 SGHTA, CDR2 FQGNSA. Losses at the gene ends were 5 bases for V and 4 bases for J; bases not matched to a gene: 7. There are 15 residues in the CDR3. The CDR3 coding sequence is TGTGCCAGCAGCCAGACAGGGGGCCTGACCTATGGCTACACCTTC. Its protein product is CASSQTGGLTYGYTF.

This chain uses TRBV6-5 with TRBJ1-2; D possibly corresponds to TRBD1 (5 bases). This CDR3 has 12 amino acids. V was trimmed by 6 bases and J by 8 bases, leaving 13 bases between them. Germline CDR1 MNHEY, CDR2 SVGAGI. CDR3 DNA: TGTGCCAGCAGCCGGGGGGTTCAGGGCTACACCTTC. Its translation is CASSRGVQGYTF.

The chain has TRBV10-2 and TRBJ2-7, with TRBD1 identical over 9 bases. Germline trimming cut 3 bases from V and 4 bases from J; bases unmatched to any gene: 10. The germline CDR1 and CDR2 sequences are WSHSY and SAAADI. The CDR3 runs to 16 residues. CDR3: CASSEVTLDRGYEQYF. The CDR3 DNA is TGCGCCAGCAGTGAAGTTACCCTTGACAGGGGGTACGAGCAGTACTTC.

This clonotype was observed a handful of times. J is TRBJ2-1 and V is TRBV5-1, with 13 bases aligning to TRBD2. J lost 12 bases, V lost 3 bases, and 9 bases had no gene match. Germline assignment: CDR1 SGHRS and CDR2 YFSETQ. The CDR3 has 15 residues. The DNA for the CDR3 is TGCGCCAGCAGCTGGGGGACTAGCGGGAAAGGCGTGCAGTTCTTC. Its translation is CASSWGTSGKGVQFF.

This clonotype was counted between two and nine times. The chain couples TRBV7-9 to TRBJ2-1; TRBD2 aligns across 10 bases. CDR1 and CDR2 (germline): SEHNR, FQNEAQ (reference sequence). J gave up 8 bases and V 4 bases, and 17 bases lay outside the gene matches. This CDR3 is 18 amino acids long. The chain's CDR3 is CASSWPGTSEVSWHEQFF. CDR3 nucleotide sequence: TGTGCCAGCAGCTGGCCCGGGACTAGCGAAGTCTCATGGCATGAGCAGTTCTTC.

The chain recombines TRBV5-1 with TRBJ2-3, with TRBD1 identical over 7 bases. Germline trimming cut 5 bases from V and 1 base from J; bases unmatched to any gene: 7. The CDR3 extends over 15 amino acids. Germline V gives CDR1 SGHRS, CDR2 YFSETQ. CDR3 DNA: TGCGCCAGCAGTCATGGGGACAGAGGCACAGATACGCAGTATTTT. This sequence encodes CASSHGDRGTDTQYF. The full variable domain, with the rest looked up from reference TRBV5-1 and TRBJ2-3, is KAGVTQTPRYLIKTRGQQVTLSCSPISGHRSVSWYQQTPGQGLQFLFEYFSETQRNKGNFPGRFSGRQFSNSRSEMNVSTLELGDSALYLCASSHGDRGTDTQYFGPGTRLTVL.

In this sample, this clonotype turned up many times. CDR3: CASSTDPSGANVLTF. CDR3 DNA: TGCGCCAGCAGCACTGACCCCTCTGGGGCCAACGTCCTGACTTTC. The chain employs TRBV5-1 and TRBJ2-6; D gene ambiguous. V was shortened by 4 bases and J by 0 bases, with 8 bases between the two germline ends. Germline values: CDR1 SGHRS, CDR2 YFSETQ. The CDR3 has 15 amino acids.

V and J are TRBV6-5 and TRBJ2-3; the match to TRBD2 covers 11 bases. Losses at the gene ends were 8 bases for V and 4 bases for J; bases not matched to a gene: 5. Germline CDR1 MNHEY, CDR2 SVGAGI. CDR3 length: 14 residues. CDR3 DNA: TGTGCCAGCGGTCGGGGACTAGCGGCAGATACGCAGTATTTT. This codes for CASGRGLAADTQYF.

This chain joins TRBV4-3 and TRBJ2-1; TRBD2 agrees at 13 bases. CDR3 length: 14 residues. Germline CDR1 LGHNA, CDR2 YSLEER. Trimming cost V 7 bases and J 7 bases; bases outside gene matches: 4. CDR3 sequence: CASTRLAGGNEQFF. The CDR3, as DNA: TGCGCCAGCACGAGACTAGCGGGAGGAAATGAGCAGTTCTTC.

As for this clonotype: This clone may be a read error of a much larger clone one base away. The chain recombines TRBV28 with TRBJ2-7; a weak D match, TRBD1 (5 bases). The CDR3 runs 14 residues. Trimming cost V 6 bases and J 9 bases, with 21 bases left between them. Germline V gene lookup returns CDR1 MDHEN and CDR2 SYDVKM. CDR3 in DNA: TGTGCCAGCAGGGGGTCAGGCAGGGTGGACGGGCAGTACTTC. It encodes CASRGSGRVDGQYF.

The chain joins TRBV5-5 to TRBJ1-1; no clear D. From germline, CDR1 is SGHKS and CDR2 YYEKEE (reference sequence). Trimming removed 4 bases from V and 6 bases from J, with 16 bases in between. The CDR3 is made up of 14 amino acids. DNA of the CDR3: TGTGCCAGCAGCCCGGAACAGCGTGGGGCTGAAGCTTTCTTT. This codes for CASSPEQRGAEAFF.

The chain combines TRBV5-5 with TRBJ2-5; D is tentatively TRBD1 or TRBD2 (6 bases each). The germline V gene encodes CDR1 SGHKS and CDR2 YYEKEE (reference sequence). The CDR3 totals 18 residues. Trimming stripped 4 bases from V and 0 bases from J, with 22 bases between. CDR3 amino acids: CASSPTFGGWDNQETQYF. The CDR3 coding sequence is TGTGCCAGCAGCCCCACCTTCGGGGGCTGGGATAACCAAGAGACCCAGTACTTC.

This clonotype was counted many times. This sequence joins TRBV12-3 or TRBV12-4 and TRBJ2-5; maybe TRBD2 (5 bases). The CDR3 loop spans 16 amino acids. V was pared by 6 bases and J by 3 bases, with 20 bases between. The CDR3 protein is CASSPHGVMEKETQYF. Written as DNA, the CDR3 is TGTGCCAGCAGCCCTCACGGGGTCATGGAAAAAGAGACCCAGTACTTC.